Listed below are T cell receptor beta chains from one sample, sequenced in a study of CD8+ T cells in alopecia areata. Some clones are missing from TCRdb's copy, which holds only in-frame ones; the method was immunoSEQ multiplex PCR. The table records roughly 180,000 clones, more than 55% of them present only once. This specimen consisted of CD4+ T cells sorted from blood, obtained at week 4, from a patient treated with tofacitinib. All receptors come from a human donor with alopecia areata. The CDR3 runs from the conserved cysteine through the conserved F or W. The D gene is left open where the match is weak. Clone sizes are given selectively: once, few, many, or a class where the clone is expanded.

CDR3aa	CDR3nt	d_gene	j_gene	abundance	v_gene
CASRTGGYEQYF	TGTGCCAGCAGGACAGGCGGTTACGAGCAGTACTTC	.	TRBJ2-7	few	TRBV2
CSVGIRGQGTDTQYF	TGCAGCGTGGGTATCAGGGGGCAAGGCACAGATACGCAGTATTTT	TRBD1	TRBJ2-3	.	TRBV29-1
CSALGDRDEQYF	TGCAGCGCCCTCGGGGACAGGGACGAGCAGTACTTC	TRBD1	TRBJ2-7	.	TRBV29-1
CASRPDRGYGYTF	TGTGCCAGCAGGCCGGACAGGGGGTATGGCTACACCTTC	TRBD1	TRBJ1-2	few	TRBV7-8
CASSKGAGDNQETQYF	TGCGCCAGCAGCAAGGGAGCGGGGGACAACCAAGAGACCCAGTACTTC	TRBD2	TRBJ2-5	.	TRBV5-1
CSVEVSGGTDTQYF	TGCAGCGTTGAAGTTAGCGGGGGGACAGATACGCAGTATTTT	TRBD2	TRBJ2-3	.	TRBV29-1
CASRQTATGELFF	TGTGCCAGCAGACAAACGGCTACCGGGGAGCTGTTTTTT	.	TRBJ2-2	few	TRBV7-2
CSVGQGEGYTF	TGCAGCGTTGGACAGGGGGAGGGCTACACCTTC	TRBD1	TRBJ1-2	once	TRBV29-1
CSAGPPGPYEQYF	TGCAGCGCAGGCCCCCCAGGTCCCTACGAGCAGTACTTC	.	TRBJ2-7	few	TRBV29-1
CASSQSGSTGGKNIQYF	TGCGCCAGCAGCCAAAGCGGATCCACGGGGGGAAAAAACATTCAGTACTTC	TRBD2	TRBJ2-4	few	TRBV5-1